This section outlines one T cell receptor (beta chain) sequence together with its context. The antigen remains unidentified. This specimen belongs to a study of neoadjuvant anti-PD-1 for oral cavity cancer. Study-level information: Patients without progression received a fourth nivolumab dose around day 43, then surgical resection on days 50-56.

Study-wide results and caveats: Non-responders to neoadjuvant nivolumab had significantly more clonal PBMC T cells than responders. Higher pretreatment Treg/Th17 ratios tracked higher pretreatment blood clonality.

The CDR3 has 17 amino acids. V was pared by 5 bases and J by 4 bases, with 13 bases of the junction left unmatched. Germline V gene sequence: CDR1 MDHEN, CDR2 SYDVKM. Regarding time point: after neoadjuvant nivolumab, at surgical resection. Patients had newly diagnosed, untreated stage II-IVA oral cavity squamous cell carcinoma. Profiling relied on immunoSEQ multiplex PCR, and the TCRdb table lists in-frame clones only, not all of them. Altogether about 14,000 clones are present, 74% being singletons, with the ten largest covering 2.5% to 3.5%. V and J are TRBV28 and TRBJ2-7; 11 nucleotides line up with TRBD2. This specimen was PBMCs, taken after nivolumab (anti-PD-1) treatment. The receptor was derived from a person aged 35-79 years with oral cavity squamous cell carcinoma. CDR3 nucleotide sequence: TGTGCCAGCAGTCCCCCCGCCTTAGCGGGAGGGGGTTACGAGCAGTACTTC. Translating gives CASSPPALAGGGYEQYF.